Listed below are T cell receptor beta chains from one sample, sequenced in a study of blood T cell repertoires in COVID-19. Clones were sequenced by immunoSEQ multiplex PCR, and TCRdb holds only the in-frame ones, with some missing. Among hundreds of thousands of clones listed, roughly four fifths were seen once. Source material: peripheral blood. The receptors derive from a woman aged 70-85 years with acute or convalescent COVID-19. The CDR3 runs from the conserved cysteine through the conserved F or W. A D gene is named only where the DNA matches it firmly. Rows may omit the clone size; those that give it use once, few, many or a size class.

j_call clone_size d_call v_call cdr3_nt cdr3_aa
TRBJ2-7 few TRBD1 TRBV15 TGTGCCACCAGCAGAGATGGGACAGGGACCTACGAGCAGTACTTC CATSRDGTGTYEQYF
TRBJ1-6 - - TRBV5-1 TGCGCCAGCAGCTTGGAGGAGGGACCACCCCTCCACTTT CASSLEEGPPLHF
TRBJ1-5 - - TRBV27 TGTGCCAGCAGTCCTAACAATCAGCCCCAGCATTTT CASSPNNQPQHF
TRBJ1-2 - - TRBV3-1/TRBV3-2 TGTGCCAGCAGCCAAGCGGGGGTTTATGGCTACACCTTC CASSQAGVYGYTF
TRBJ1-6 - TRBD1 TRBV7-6 TGTGCCAGCAGCCGCCAGACAGGGGGGAGAAATTCACCCCTCCACTTT CASSRQTGGRNSPLHF
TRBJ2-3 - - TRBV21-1 TGTGCCAGCAGCCCAGCGGTCGTTCCCGCTAGCACAGATACGCAGTATTTT CASSPAVVPASTDTQYF
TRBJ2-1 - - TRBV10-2 TGCGCCAGCAGCCTTGGGAGACTTATTCTCAATGAGCAGTTCTTC CASSLGRLILNEQFF
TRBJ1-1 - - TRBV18 TGTGCCAGCTCACTGGGCCCCCCGGACACTGAAGCTTTCTTT CASSLGPPDTEAFF
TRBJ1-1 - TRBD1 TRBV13 TGTGCCAGCAGTCCTAAAGCCGGGGACAGGGTTAACACTGAAGCTTTCTTT CASSPKAGDRVNTEAFF
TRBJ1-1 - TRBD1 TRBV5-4 TGTGCCAGCAGCTTGAAATACAGGGGCGCTGAAGCTTTCTTT CASSLKYRGAEAFF
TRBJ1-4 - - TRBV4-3 TGCGCCAGCAGCCAAGGGACTATTCCCGTTGAAAAACTGTTTTTT CASSQGTIPVEKLFF
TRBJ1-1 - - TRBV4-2 TGTGCCAGCAGCCACGATAGAGGGTTCTTTAGGACTGAAGCTTTCTTT CASSHDRGFFRTEAFF
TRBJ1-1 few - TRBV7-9 TGTGCCAGCAGCTTATCAATCGGGAGGACTGAAGCTTTCTTT CASSLSIGRTEAFF
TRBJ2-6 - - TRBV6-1 TGTGCCAGCAGTGAAGCGCCACTAGGACAGGGGGCCAACGTCCTGACTTTC CASSEAPLGQGANVLTF
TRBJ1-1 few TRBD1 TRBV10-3 TGTGCCATCAGTACAGGACAGGGCGTCTCTGAAGCTTTCTTT CAISTGQGVSEAFF
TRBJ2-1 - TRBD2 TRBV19 TGTGCCAGCAGTATAGAGGAAGCGGGGATGTACAATGAGCAGTTCTTC CASSIEEAGMYNEQFF
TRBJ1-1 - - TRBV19 TGTGCCAGTAGACAGGGCGGTTATTTTCTGAACACTGAAGCTTTCTTT CASRQGGYFLNTEAFF
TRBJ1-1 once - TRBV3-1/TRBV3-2 TGTGCCAGCAGCCACCAAACAGGGCGCGGGGCTTTCTTT CASSHQTGRGAFF
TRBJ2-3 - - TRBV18 TGTGCCAGCTCACTTCGACAGGGCACAGATACGCAGTATTTT CASSLRQGTDTQYF
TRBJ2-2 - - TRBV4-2 TGTGCCAGCAGCCAAGGAACAGGGCGACTTTCGAACACCGGGGAGCTGTTTTTT CASSQGTGRLSNTGELFF
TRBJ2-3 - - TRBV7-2 TGTGCCAGCAGCTTCGATCGACAGCCCACAGATACGCAGTATTTT CASSFDRQPTDTQYF
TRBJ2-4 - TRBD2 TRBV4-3 TGCGCCAGCAGCCAAGATCTAGCGGGGGGGACCAAAAACATTCAGTACTTC CASSQDLAGGTKNIQYF
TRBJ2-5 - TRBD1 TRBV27 TGTGCCAGCAGTTTATCCCTGACAGGGATGGAGACCCAGTACTTC CASSLSLTGMETQYF
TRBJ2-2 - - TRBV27 TGTGCCAGCACCAAGACACCGAACACCGGGGAGCTGTTTTTT CASTKTPNTGELFF
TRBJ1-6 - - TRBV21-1 TGTGCCAGCAGACCCCTTATCCGGGACAGGGGCCTGAGCTCCTATAATTCACCCCTCCACTTT CASRPLIRDRGLSSYNSPLHF
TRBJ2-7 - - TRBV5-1 TGCGCCAGCAGTCCGGCGGCCTCCTACGAGCAGTACTTC CASSPAASYEQYF
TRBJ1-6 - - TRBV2 TGTGCCAGCAGTAAAAGGAGCTCCTATAATTCACCCCTCCACTTT CASSKRSSYNSPLHF
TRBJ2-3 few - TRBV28 TGTGCCAGCAGTTTTCTTCCGGGACTCAATACGCAGTATTTT CASSFLPGLNTQYF
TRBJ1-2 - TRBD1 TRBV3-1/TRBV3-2 TGTGCCAGCTTCCCGGGGGCAGGGGGCGATGGCTACACCTTC CASFPGAGGDGYTF
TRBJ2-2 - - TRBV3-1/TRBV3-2 TGTGCCAGCAGCCAAGAGCGGTGGATGAGCACCGGGGAGCTGTTTTTT CASSQERWMSTGELFF
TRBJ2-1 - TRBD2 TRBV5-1 TGCGCCAGCGGAGCGGGGGGGCCCACGTACAATGAGCAGTTCTTC CASGAGGPTYNEQFF
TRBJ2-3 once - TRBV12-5 TGTGCTAGTGGTTTGGGGACGGACTCTAGCACAGATACGCAGTATTTT CASGLGTDSSTDTQYF
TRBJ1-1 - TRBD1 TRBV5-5 TGTGCCAGCAGCTTGGGTGACAGGGGGTATGAAGCTTTCTTT CASSLGDRGYEAFF
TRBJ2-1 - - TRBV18 TGTGCCAGCTCACCATACAGGGTTAAGACATCCGGGGTCAATGAGCAGTTCTTC CASSPYRVKTSGVNEQFF
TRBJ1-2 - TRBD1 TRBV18 TGTGCCAGCTCACAAAGTACAGGGGGCGCTAACTATGGCTACACCTTC CASSQSTGGANYGYTF
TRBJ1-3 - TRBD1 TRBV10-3 TGTGCCATCAGACCCCACAGGGGCTCTGGAAACACCATATATTTT CAIRPHRGSGNTIYF
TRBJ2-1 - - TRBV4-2 TGTGCCAGCAGCCAAGATCCCAGGGGAATTTATGAGCAGTTCTTC CASSQDPRGIYEQFF
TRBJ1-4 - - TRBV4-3 TGCGCCAGCAGCCAAGATACCAGGGGTCGGGAAGAAAAACTGTTTTTT CASSQDTRGREEKLFF
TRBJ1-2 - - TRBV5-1 TGCGCCAGCAGTTCTTCATCGGGGAAATCTAACTATGGCTACACCTTC CASSSSSGKSNYGYTF